This passage covers 23 T cell receptor beta chains from one sample sequenced in a study of Graves' ophthalmopathy and Graves' hyperthyroidism. The sequenced template was RNA, covering the TCR beta CDR3 region. RT-PCR in the first round used HTBI primers; a second-round multiplex PCR followed. Via MiXCR, TCRdb re-called the multiplex PCR reads, giving one row per CDR3 protein. The sample includes 350,000 to 450,000 distinct CDR3 sequences, approximately 21% of them seen just once. What was sequenced was peripheral blood. These receptors were taken from a woman aged 18-30 years with stable Graves' hyperthyroidism.

This clonotype came up many times. The chain recombines TRBV20-1 with TRBJ2-2; a possible D gene is TRBD1 (6 bases). The CDR3 extends over 16 amino acids. The V end lost 0 bases, the J end lost 0 bases, and 11 bases lay between the germline ends. Germline assignment: CDR1 DFQATT and CDR2 SNEGSKA (reference sequence). The CDR3 is CSARDPRGANTGELFF. CDR3 in DNA: TGCAGTGCTAGAGATCCCAGGGGTGCGAACACCGGGGAGCTGTTTTTT.

The gene calls are TRBV6-5 and TRBJ1-1; no clear D. V lost 2 bases and J 0 bases, leaving 10 bases between the germline ends. Germline CDR1 MNHEY, CDR2 SVGAGI. The CDR3 totals 15 residues. The CDR3 is CASSYPGGMNTEAFF. CDR3 nucleotide sequence: TGTGCCAGCAGTTACCCGGGCGGGATGAACACTGAAGCTTTCTTT.

This clonotype came up many times. This chain links TRBV6-5 with TRBJ1-2; D perhaps matches TRBD1 (6 bases). Germline CDR1 MNHEY, CDR2 SVGAGI. V shed 0 bases and J shed 8 bases, with 13 bases lying between them. The CDR3 totals 14 residues. CDR3 sequence (DNA): TGTGCCAGCAGTTACTCGACAGGCCCTGGGGGCTACACCTTC. This encodes CASSYSTGPGGYTF.

This chain connects TRBV10-1 to TRBJ2-7; TRBD1 might be the D (6 bases). Deletions cut 2 bases from V and 5 bases from J, with 13 bases between. From germline, CDR1 is WNHNN and CDR2 SYGVQD (reference sequence). The CDR3 has 14 amino acids. The CDR3 nucleotides are TGCGCCAGCAGTGAGACAGGGCTCGAGGACGAGCAGTACTTC. This translates into CASSETGLEDEQYF.

In this sample, this clonotype turned up many times. This rearrangement joins TRBV11-2 to TRBJ2-6, with D unclear. V lost 4 bases, J lost 2 bases, and 6 bases lay in between. Per the germline V gene, CDR1 is SGHAT and CDR2 is FQNNGV. The CDR3 consists of 14 residues. This CDR3 is CASSSGAGANVLTF. The CDR3 DNA reads as TGTGCCAGCAGCTCGGGTGCTGGGGCCAACGTCCTGACTTTC.

This clonotype has ten or more counts. This sequence may be a read error, since a much larger clone differs from it by one base. The chain recombines TRBV6-5 with TRBJ2-5, with 11 bases fitting TRBD2. This CDR3 spans 15 amino acids. Germline V gene sequence: CDR1 MNHEY, CDR2 SVGAGI. The CDR3 nucleotides read TGTGCCAGCGGTTACCTAGCGGGAGGTACAGAGACCCAGTACTTC. Translating gives CASGYLAGGTETQYF.

Remarks on this clonotype: A much larger clone differs by one base, so this may be a read error. The V gene is TRBV7-9, the J gene TRBJ1-2; D is undetermined. CDR1 SEHNR and CDR2 FQNEAQ come from the germline V gene (reference sequence). There are 12 residues in the CDR3. CDR3 residues: CVSTQMIAGYTF. CDR3 DNA: TGTGTCAGCACCCAAATGATTGCGGGCTACACCTTC.

The chain is built from TRBV28 and TRBJ2-7; TRBD1 aligns across 9 bases. The CDR3 length is 17 residues. The V gene end was trimmed by 5 bases and the J gene end by 2 bases; junction bases not matched to a gene: 13. Per the germline V gene, CDR1 is MDHEN and CDR2 is SYDVKM. The CDR3 coding sequence is TGTGCCAGCAGTGCCCCCACAGGGGGCTGGGACCCCTACGAGCAGTACTTC. Translated, it gives CASSAPTGGWDPYEQYF.

Ten or more counts support this clonotype. The chain has TRBV29-1 and TRBJ2-7; 12 bases line up with TRBD2. The ends lost 3 bases at V and 6 bases at J; junction bases unmatched: 6. This CDR3 has 14 amino acids. The germline gives CDR1 SQVTM, CDR2 ANQGSEA. The CDR3 sequence: CSVDGLAGGLEQYF. The CDR3, as DNA: TGCAGCGTTGATGGGCTAGCGGGAGGGCTCGAGCAGTACTTC.

The chain uses TRBV2 and TRBJ2-7; TRBD2 is a possible D gene (6 bases). Germline V gene lookup returns CDR1 SNHLY and CDR2 FYNNEI. The CDR3 extends over 17 amino acids. V gave up 6 bases and J gave up 0 bases, with 21 bases separating them. CDR3 nucleotide sequence: TGTGCCAGCAGGGCGGGATCCATGAGGGTAACCTCCTACGAGCAGTACTTC. Protein: CASRAGSMRVTSYEQYF.

The chain links TRBV6-5 to TRBJ2-7; D possibly uses TRBD1 or TRBD2 (5 bases each). The germline V gene has CDR1 MNHEY and CDR2 SVGAGI. The CDR3 covers 16 residues. Between the trimmed V and J ends, which lost 9 bases and 7 bases, there was a span of 28 bases. As DNA, the CDR3 is TGTGCCAGTATTATCGGGACGTATGCCCTCAATCGAGAGCAGTACTTC. Translating it yields CASIIGTYALNREQYF.

V and J are TRBV5-8 and TRBJ2-7; no clear D. CDR1 and CDR2 from the germline V gene are SGHTS and YDEGEE. The CDR3 extends over 14 amino acids. Trimming cost V 7 bases and J 7 bases, with 21 bases left between them. The CDR3 here is CASQHGLNMGEQYF. DNA of the CDR3: TGTGCCAGCCAACATGGGCTCAACATGGGGGAGCAGTACTTC.

This clonotype was picked up many times. J is TRBJ1-1 and V is TRBV20-1; perhaps TRBD1 as D (6 bases). Looked up from germline, CDR1 is DFQATT and CDR2 is SNEGSKA (reference sequence). The ends were cut back, 0 bases at V and 0 bases at J, with 11 bases in the middle. The CDR3 is 15 residues long. The CDR3 DNA is TGCAGTGCTAGAGATTCACGGGGGCTGAACACTGAAGCTTTCTTT. Its protein product is CSARDSRGLNTEAFF.

As for this clonotype: One end of the junction varies from germline; a read error may be responsible. V is TRBV11-2 and J is TRBJ2-2; TRBD2 matches at 7 bases. There are 18 residues in the CDR3. Germline V lookup: CDR1 SGHAT, CDR2 FQNNGV. Written as DNA, the CDR3 is TGTGCCAGCAGCCCGCGGAATGTTGCGGGGGAAGAGACCGGGGAGCTGCTTTTT. Its protein product is CASSPRNVAGEETGELLF. Full variable domain (remainder filled in from reference TRBV11-2 and TRBJ2-2): EAGVAQSPRYKIIEKRQSVAFWCNPISGHATLYWYQQILGQGPKLLIQFQNNGVVDDSQLPKDRFSAERLKGVDSTLKIQPAKLEDSAVYLCASSPRNVAGEETGELLFGEGSRLTVL.

This clonotype was seen repeatedly, ten times or more. V gene TRBV4-1 combines with J gene TRBJ2-5, with a possible D match to TRBD2 (6 bases). The germline CDR1 and CDR2 sequences are MGHRA and YSYEKL. The CDR3 contains 14 residues. V lost 2 bases and J lost 5, with 12 bases in between. In DNA, the CDR3 is TGCGCCAGCAGCCAACTAGCGCCAGTTGAGACCCAGTACTTC. The encoded protein is CASSQLAPVETQYF.

A note on this clonotype: The CDR3 does not end in the conserved phenylalanine or tryptophan, so this is likely a read error. No DNA is shown, since the ends of the CDR3 on it are uncertain; the CDR3 is the one TCRdb lists. The chain recombines TRBV2 with TRBJ2-5; TRBD1 reflects the table's D call only, with no check against the DNA. Germline lookup yields CDR1 SNHLY and CDR2 FYNNEI. The CDR3 length is 15 residues, termini included. CDR3: CASRHPGRRTETQDY.

This clonotype was seen at least ten times. The chain uses TRBV6-1 and TRBJ1-3; TRBD1 might be the D (5 bases). V was trimmed by 0 bases and J by 0 bases, leaving 12 bases between them. The CDR3 is 17 residues long. Germline V gene lookup returns CDR1 MNHNS and CDR2 SASEGT. Here the CDR3 DNA reads TGTGCCAGCAGTGAAGCGCCAGGTGGGGCCTCTGGAAACACCATATATTTT. It yields the protein CASSEAPGGASGNTIYF.

This clonotype came up many times. The rearrangement links TRBV2 to TRBJ1-5; D is unclear. This CDR3 has 13 residues. Germline V gene sequence: CDR1 SNHLY, CDR2 FYNNEI. Between the trimmed V and J ends, which lost 7 bases and 6 bases, there was a span of 13 bases. The CDR3 sequence is CASTVSRPQPQHF. Here the CDR3 DNA reads TGTGCCAGCACGGTCTCTAGGCCTCAGCCCCAGCATTTT.

This clonotype has at least ten counts. The rearrangement joins TRBV20-1 to TRBJ2-7, with unresolved D. CDR3 length: 15 residues. Trimming stripped 6 bases from V and 3 bases from J, with 21 bases between. Germline V lookup: CDR1 DFQATT, CDR2 SNEGSKA (reference sequence). The CDR3, as DNA: TGCAGTGCCATACGAGACTCGGGCAGAATCTACGAGCAGTACTTC. Its translation: CSAIRDSGRIYEQYF.

At least ten counts were recorded for this clonotype. The chain links TRBV28 to TRBJ2-5; D not resolved. The CDR3 is 14 residues long. Deletions cut 5 bases from V and 0 bases from J, with 10 bases between. Germline V CDR1 and CDR2: MDHEN, SYDVKM. CDR3 amino acids: CASSRILDQETQYF. The CDR3 DNA reads TGTGCCAGCAGTCGCATCCTGGACCAAGAGACCCAGTACTTC.

V gene TRBV6-1 combines with J gene TRBJ1-1; maybe TRBD1 (5 bases). Trimming left V 7 bases short and J 8 bases short, with 14 bases between. This CDR3 region has 12 residues. Germline lookup yields CDR1 MNHNS and CDR2 SASEGT. The CDR3 spells CASMVGHEEAFF. CDR3 sequence (DNA): TGTGCCAGCATGGTAGGACACGAAGAAGCTTTCTTT.

This clonotype showed up just a few times. The chain links TRBV6-5 to TRBJ2-4; D is tentatively TRBD1 or TRBD2 (6 bases each). Trimming shortened V by 4 bases and J by 6 bases, and 19 bases separated the two germline ends. Germline lookup yields CDR1 MNHEY and CDR2 SVGAGI. The CDR3 consists of 16 residues. DNA of the CDR3: TGTGCCAGCAGTTCCCTCCCGGAGGGGACAACAAACATTCAGTACTTC. It encodes CASSSLPEGTTNIQYF.

The chain recombines TRBV27 with TRBJ2-7; TRBD2 agrees at 10 bases. CDR1 is MNHEY and CDR2 is SMNVEV in the germline V gene (reference sequence). There are 14 residues in the CDR3. The ends lost 5 bases at V and 7 bases at J; junction bases unmatched: 8. CDR3 sequence (DNA): TGTGCCAGCAGTCCTAGCGGGAGAGGCGGAGAGCAGTACTTC. It translates to CASSPSGRGGEQYF.